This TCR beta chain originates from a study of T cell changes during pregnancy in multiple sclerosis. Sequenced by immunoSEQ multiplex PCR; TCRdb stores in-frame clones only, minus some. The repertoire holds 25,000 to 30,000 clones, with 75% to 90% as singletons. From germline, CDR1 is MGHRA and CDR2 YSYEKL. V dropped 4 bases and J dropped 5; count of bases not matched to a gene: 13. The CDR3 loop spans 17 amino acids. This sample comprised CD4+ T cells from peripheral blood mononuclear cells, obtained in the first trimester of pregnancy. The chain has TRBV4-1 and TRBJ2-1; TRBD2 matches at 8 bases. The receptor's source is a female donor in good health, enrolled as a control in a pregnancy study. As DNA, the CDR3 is TGCGCCAGCAGCCGGGGGGGACTAGTAGTTAGGAACAATGAGCAGTTCTTC. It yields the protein CASSRGGLVVRNNEQFF.